This T cell receptor beta chain stems from a study of T-cell memory formation after mild COVID-19. V shed 9 bases, J shed 6 bases, and the junction held 9 bases outside the gene matches. CDR1 SGHTA and CDR2 FQGNSA come from the germline V gene. This CDR3 is built from 15 residues. This clonotype was counted a few times. TCRdb called the 5' RACE reads again in MiXCR, with one record for every CDR3 protein. The sample consists of over 35,000 distinct CDR3 sequences, 8.5% to 10% of them appearing once. The chain links TRBV7-2 to TRBJ2-3; 13 nucleotides line up with TRBD2. Material for sequencing was PBMCs or a T cell subset sorted from them (not recorded which). The sequence was obtained from an adult woman who had mild COVID-19 (a few samples of this study predate the infection). Cell type and time point are not known. The CDR3 loop reads CASTSGRVSQDTQYF. CDR3 nucleotides: TGTGCCAGTACTAGCGGGAGGGTCTCACAGGATACGCAGTATTTT. The full variable domain, with the rest looked up from reference TRBV7-2 and TRBJ2-3, is GAGVSQSPSNKVTEKGKDVELRCDPISGHTALYWYRQSLGQGLEFLIYFQGNSAPDKSGLPSDRFSAERTGGSVSTLTIQRTQQEDSAVYLCASTSGRVSQDTQYFGPGTRLTVL.